This T cell receptor (beta chain) was captured in a study of cytomegalovirus exposure and HLA in healthy donors. Points from the study as a whole: Researchers reported in a later analysis that common viral pathogens appeared linked to several top clusters. The authors later found most CMV-associated TCR beta chains appeared HLA-restricted. In a later analysis, HLA-associated TCR beta chains were more clonally expanded than equally common others.

The PCR contained 60 Vbeta and 13 Jbeta primers. Profiling relied on immunoSEQ multiplex PCR, and the TCRdb table lists in-frame clones only, not all of them. The sample lists over 60,000 clones; roughly 75% were seen once. Despite likely unrecorded immune exposures, the donors were nominally healthy at the time of sampling. This clone has more than one count but fewer than ten. The antigen remains undetermined. The sample was PBMCs. The receptor was derived from a woman in her 30s in good health and CMV-seronegative.

CDR3 amino acids: CASSLASGRRGTDTQYF. In DNA, the CDR3 is TGCGCCAGCAGCTTGGCTAGCGGGAGGCGTGGGACAGATACGCAGTATTTT. The V gene is TRBV5-1, the J gene TRBJ2-3, with 11 bases lining up with TRBD2. The V segment lost 0 bases and the J segment 3 bases; nucleotides outside the gene matches: 6. Germline V gene sequence: CDR1 SGHRS, CDR2 YFSETQ. The CDR3 extends over 17 amino acids.